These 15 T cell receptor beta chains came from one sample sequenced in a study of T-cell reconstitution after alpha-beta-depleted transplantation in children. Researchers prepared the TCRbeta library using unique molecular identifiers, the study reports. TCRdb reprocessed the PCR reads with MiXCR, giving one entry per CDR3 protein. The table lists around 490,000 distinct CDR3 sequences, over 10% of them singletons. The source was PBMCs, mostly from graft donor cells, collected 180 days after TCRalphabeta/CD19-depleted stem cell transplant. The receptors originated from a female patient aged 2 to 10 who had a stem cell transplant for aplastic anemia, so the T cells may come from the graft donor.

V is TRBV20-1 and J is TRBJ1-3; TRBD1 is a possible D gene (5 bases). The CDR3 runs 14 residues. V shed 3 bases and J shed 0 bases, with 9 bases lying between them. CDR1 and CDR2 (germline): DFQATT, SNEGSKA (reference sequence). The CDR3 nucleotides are TGCAGTGCTAGCGAGACAGTCTCTGGAAACACCATATATTTT. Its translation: CSASETVSGNTIYF.

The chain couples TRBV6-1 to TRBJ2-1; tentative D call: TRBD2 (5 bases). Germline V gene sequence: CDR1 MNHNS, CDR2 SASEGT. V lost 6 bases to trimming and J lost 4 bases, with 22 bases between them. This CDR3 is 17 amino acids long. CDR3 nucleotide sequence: TGTGCCAGCAGCCCCAGGCCCCCCAGCGGAACTTACAATGAGCAGTTCTTC. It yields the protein CASSPRPPSGTYNEQFF.

This CDR3 is CSALQGAGGETQYF. The CDR3 nucleotides read TGCAGTGCCTTACAGGGGGCAGGTGGGGAGACCCAGTACTTC. J is TRBJ2-5 and V is TRBV20-1, with TRBD1 matching over 9 bases. V shed 6 bases, J shed 5 bases, and the junction held 10 bases outside the gene matches. Germline-derived CDR1 and CDR2 are DFQATT and SNEGSKA (reference sequence). The CDR3 is 14 amino acids.

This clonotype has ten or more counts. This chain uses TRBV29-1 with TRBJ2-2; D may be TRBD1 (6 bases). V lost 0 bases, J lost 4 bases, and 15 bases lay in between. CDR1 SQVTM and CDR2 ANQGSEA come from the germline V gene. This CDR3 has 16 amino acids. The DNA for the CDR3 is TGCAGCGTTGAAGAGCGGCAGGGGATGCGCACCGGGGAGCTGTTTTTT. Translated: CSVEERQGMRTGELFF.

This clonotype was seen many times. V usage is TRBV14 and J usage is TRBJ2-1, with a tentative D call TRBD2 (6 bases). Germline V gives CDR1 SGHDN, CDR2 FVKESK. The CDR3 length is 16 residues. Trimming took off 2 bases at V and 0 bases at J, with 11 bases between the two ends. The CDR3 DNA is TGTGCCAGCAGCCAACTTATAGCGGTCTCCTACAATGAGCAGTTCTTC. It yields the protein CASSQLIAVSYNEQFF. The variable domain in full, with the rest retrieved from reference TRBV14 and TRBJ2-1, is EAGVTQFPSHSVIEKGQTVTLRCDPISGHDNLYWYRRVMGKEIKFLLHFVKESKQDESGMPNNRFLAERTGGTYSTLKVQPAELEDSGVYFCASSQLIAVSYNEQFFGPGTRLTVL.

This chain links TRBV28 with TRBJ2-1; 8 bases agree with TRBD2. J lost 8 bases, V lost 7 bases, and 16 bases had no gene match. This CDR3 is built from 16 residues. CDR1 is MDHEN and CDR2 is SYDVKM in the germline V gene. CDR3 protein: CASTRLSGSWYDEQFF. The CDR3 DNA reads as TGTGCCAGCACCAGGCTCAGCGGGAGCTGGTACGATGAGCAGTTCTTC.

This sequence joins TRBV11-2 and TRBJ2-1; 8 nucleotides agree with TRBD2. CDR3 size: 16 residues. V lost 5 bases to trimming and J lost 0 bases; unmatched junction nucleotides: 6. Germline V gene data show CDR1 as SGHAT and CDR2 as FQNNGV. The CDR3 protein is CASSPGGSASYNEQFF. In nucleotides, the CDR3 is TGTGCCAGCAGCCCGGGGGGGAGCGCCTCCTACAATGAGCAGTTCTTC.

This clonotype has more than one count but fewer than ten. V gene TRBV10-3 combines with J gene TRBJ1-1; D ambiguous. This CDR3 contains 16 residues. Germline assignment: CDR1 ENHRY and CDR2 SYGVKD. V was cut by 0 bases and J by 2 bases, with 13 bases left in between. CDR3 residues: CAISESGGRRNTEAFF. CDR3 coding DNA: TGTGCCATCAGTGAGTCGGGAGGGAGGCGAAACACTGAAGCTTTCTTT.

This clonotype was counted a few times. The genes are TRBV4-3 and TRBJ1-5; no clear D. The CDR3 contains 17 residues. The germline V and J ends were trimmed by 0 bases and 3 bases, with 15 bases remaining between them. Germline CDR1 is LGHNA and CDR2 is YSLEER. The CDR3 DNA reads TGCGCCAGCAGCCAAGAGAAAGTAAAGGGAAACAATCAGCCCCAGCATTTT. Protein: CASSQEKVKGNNQPQHF.

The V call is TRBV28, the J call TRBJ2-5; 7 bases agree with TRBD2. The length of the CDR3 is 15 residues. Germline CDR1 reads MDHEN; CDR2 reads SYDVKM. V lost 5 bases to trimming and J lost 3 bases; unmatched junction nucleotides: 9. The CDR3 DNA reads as TGTGCCAGCAGTGGGGGGGGGTACGGCAAAGAGACCCAGTACTTC. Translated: CASSGGGYGKETQYF.

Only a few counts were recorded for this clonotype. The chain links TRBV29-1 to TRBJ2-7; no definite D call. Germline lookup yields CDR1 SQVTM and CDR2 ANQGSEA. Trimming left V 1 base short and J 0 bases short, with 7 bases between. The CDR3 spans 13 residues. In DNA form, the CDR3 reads TGCAGCGTTGAAGGGCGGAACTCCTACGAGCAGTACTTC. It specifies CSVEGRNSYEQYF.

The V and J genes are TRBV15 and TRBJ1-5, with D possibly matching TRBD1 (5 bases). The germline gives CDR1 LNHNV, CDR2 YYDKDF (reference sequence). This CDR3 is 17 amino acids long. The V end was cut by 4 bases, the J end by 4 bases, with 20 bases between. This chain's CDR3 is CATSKELLQGSNQPQHF. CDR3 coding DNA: TGTGCCACCAGCAAGGAGTTACTCCAGGGATCGAATCAGCCCCAGCATTTT.

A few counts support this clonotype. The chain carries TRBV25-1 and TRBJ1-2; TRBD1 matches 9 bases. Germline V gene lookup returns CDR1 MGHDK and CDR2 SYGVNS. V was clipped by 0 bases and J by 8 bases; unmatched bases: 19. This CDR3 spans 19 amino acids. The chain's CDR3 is CASSEYISPDRGPVGGYTF. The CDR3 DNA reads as TGTGCCAGCAGTGAATATATTAGTCCGGACAGGGGCCCGGTGGGGGGCTACACCTTC.

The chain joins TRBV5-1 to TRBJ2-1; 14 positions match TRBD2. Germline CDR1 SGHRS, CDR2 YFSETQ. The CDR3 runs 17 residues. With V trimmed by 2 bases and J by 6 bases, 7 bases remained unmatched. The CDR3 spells CASSFPGLAGGSNEQFF. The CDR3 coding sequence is TGCGCCAGCAGCTTCCCCGGACTAGCGGGAGGTAGCAATGAGCAGTTCTTC.

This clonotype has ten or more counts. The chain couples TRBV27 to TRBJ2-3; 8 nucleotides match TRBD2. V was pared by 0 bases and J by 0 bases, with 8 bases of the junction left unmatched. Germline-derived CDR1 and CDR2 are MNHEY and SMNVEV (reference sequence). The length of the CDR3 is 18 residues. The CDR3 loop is CASSLSSAGGHSTDTQYF. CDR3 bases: TGTGCCAGCAGTTTATCGTCCGCGGGAGGCCACAGCACAGATACGCAGTATTTT.